A selection of T cell receptor beta chains follows, all from one sample in a study of T cells in localized non-small cell lung cancer. Some clones are missing from TCRdb's copy, which holds only in-frame ones; the method was immunoSEQ multiplex PCR. The sample consists of tens of thousands of clones, 84% of them appearing once. This specimen consisted of peripheral blood, obtained before any cancer treatment. The receptors originated from an older female donor with stage I lung adenocarcinoma. Each CDR3 is given with its conserved first and last residue. D genes are given only for firm matches. Clone size is stated in some rows and not others, as once, few, many or a class when expanded.

-	-	TRBV6-1	TRBJ1-5	CASSERRQYNQPQHF	TGTGCCAGCAGTGAGCGGAGACAGTACAATCAGCCCCAGCATTTT
-	-	TRBV5-4	TRBJ1-1	CASSLGGNRMNTEAFF	TGTGCCAGCAGCTTGGGAGGGAACCGTATGAACACTGAAGCTTTCTTT
-	-	TRBV7-3	TRBJ2-5	CASSFGTAAETQYF	TGTGCCAGCAGCTTCGGTACTGCGGCGGAGACCCAGTACTTC
-	TRBD2	TRBV11-2	TRBJ2-1	CASRHILTSGGQGYNEQFF	TGTGCCAGCAGGCACATTTTGACTAGCGGGGGGCAGGGTTACAATGAGCAGTTCTTC
few	-	TRBV9	TRBJ2-5	CASSGPRETQYF	TGTGCCAGCAGCGGTCCTAGGGAGACCCAGTACTTC
-	-	TRBV2	TRBJ2-2	CASKSTANTGELFF	TGTGCCAGCAAATCCACGGCAAACACCGGGGAGCTGTTTTTT
-	TRBD1	TRBV7-8	TRBJ2-2	CASSPRDRGGWNTGELFF	TGTGCCAGCAGCCCCCGGGACAGGGGCGGTTGGAACACCGGGGAGCTGTTTTTT
-	-	TRBV5-4	TRBJ2-7	CASSLGTVSYEQYF	TGTGCCAGCAGCTTGGGGACTGTTTCCTACGAGCAGTACTTC
-	-	TRBV19	TRBJ1-5	CASSRWVSNQPQHF	TGTGCCAGTAGTAGGTGGGTTAGCAATCAGCCCCAGCATTTT
-	TRBD2	TRBV5-6	TRBJ2-3	CASSLTSGADTQYF	TGTGCCAGCAGCTTGACTAGCGGTGCAGATACGCAGTATTTT
-	TRBD1	TRBV7-3	TRBJ1-2	CASSAKPGQGASYTF	TGTGCCAGCAGCGCAAAACCGGGACAGGGCGCATCCTACACCTTC
once	TRBD2	TRBV7-9	TRBJ2-1	CASSVSAGGSYNEQFF	TGTGCCAGCAGCGTGTCAGCGGGGGGGTCCTACAATGAGCAGTTCTTC